The 4 T cell receptor beta chains given below trace back to one sample, sequenced in a study of cytomegalovirus exposure and HLA in healthy donors. Researchers ran the PCR with 60 Vbeta and 13 Jbeta primers. The data were produced by immunoSEQ multiplex PCR, yet TCRdb's version contains in-frame clones alone and is incomplete. This sample has over 85,000 clones; 76% occur once, and the top ten carry more than 1.5%. Source material: PBMCs. All receptors derive from a man in his forties or fifties in good health and CMV-seronegative.

In DNA form, the CDR3 reads TGTGCCAGCAGCCAATCTACAGGGGTAGAGACCCAGTACTTC. It yields the protein CASSQSTGVETQYF. V usage is TRBV7-2 and J usage is TRBJ2-5; 7 bases agree with TRBD1. The V segment lost 5 bases and the J segment 4 bases; nucleotides outside the gene matches: 7. The V gene's germline CDR1 is SGHTA and CDR2 FQGNSA. The CDR3 is 14 residues long.

The rearrangement joins TRBV11-2 to TRBJ2-7; 7 nucleotides line up with TRBD1. This CDR3 contains 14 residues. V was clipped by 1 base and J by 3 bases; unmatched bases: 3. Germline assignment: CDR1 SGHAT and CDR2 FQNNGV. The CDR3 DNA reads as TGTGCCAGCAGCTTAGTAGGGGGCCACTACGAGCAGTACTTC. This gives the protein CASSLVGGHYEQYF.

The gene calls are TRBV11-2 and TRBJ1-3, with TRBD1 as a possible D gene (6 bases). The CDR3 runs 18 residues. Trimming stripped 9 bases from V and 2 bases from J, with 26 bases between. Germline V CDR1 and CDR2: SGHAT, FQNNGV. The CDR3 DNA reads as TGTGCCAGTCCGACGAAAGAGGGGGGGCGCCCTCCTGGAAACACCATATATTTT. Protein: CASPTKEGGRPPGNTIYF.

The chain combines TRBV5-4 with TRBJ2-7; 10 nucleotides line up with TRBD1. CDR3 length: 16 residues. Germline CDR1 SGHNT, CDR2 YYREEE (reference sequence). Losses at the gene ends were 4 bases for V and 0 bases for J; bases not matched to a gene: 7. CDR3 DNA sequence: TGTGCCAGCAGCGAAGGACAGGGGGTCAACTCCTACGAGCAGTACTTC. This translates into CASSEGQGVNSYEQYF. The variable domain in full, with the rest retrieved from reference TRBV5-4 and TRBJ2-7, is ETGVTQSPTHLIKTRGQQVTLRCSSQSGHNTVSWYQQALGQGPQFIFQYYREEENGRGNFPPRFSGLQFPNYSSELNVNALELDDSALYLCASSEGQGVNSYEQYFGPGTRLTVT.